Each of the 8 T cell receptor beta chains below was sequenced from the same sample in a study of breast tumors, draining lymph nodes, adjacent tissues. TCRdb passed the multiplex PCR reads through MiXCR, listing each CDR3 protein once. The table has some 130,000 distinct CDR3 sequences, 20% to 25% seen once. Breast cancer patients provided tissue from their axillary draining lymph nodes. The specimen sequenced was axillary lymph node tissue. The receptors come from a female donor with breast cancer. Some clones in this sample may be carry-over from other donors' samples.

This clonotype showed up many times. This chain links TRBV28 with TRBJ2-5; D is undetermined. The CDR3 consists of 10 residues. The germline V gene has CDR1 MDHEN and CDR2 SYDVKM. V lost 3 bases to trimming and J lost 6 bases, with 2 bases between them. This chain's CDR3 is CASSFKTQYF. The DNA of the CDR3 is TGTGCCAGCAGTTTTAAGACCCAGTACTTC.

This clonotype was counted a few times. The chain uses TRBV3-1 and TRBJ2-7; a possible D gene is TRBD2 (5 bases). Germline CDR1 reads LGHDT; CDR2 reads YNNKEL (reference sequence). The ends were cut back, 4 bases at V and 4 bases at J, with 8 bases in the middle. CDR3 length: 12 amino acids. The CDR3 DNA sequence: TGTGCCAGCAGCCGGGAGAGTTACGAGCAGTACTTC. Amino acids: CASSRESYEQYF.

In its sample, this clonotype was seen many times. The rearrangement joins TRBV7-9 to TRBJ2-7, with 7 bases lining up with TRBD2. Per the germline V gene, CDR1 is SEHNR and CDR2 is FQNEAQ (reference sequence). This CDR3 has 12 residues. The junction had 2 bases not matched to a gene; V was cut back by 3 bases and J by 6 bases. CDR3 nucleotide sequence: TGTGCCAGCAGCTTCGAGCGGGGCGAGCAGTACTTC. Its translation: CASSFERGEQYF.

This clonotype was seen ten or more times. V gene TRBV20-1 combines with J gene TRBJ1-2; D might be TRBD1 (5 bases). CDR3 length: 15 amino acids. Trimming left V 5 bases short and J 0 bases short, with 16 bases between. Germline loops: CDR1 DFQATT, CDR2 SNEGSKA (reference sequence). The CDR3 protein is CSAEASQGANYGYTF. Written as DNA, the CDR3 is TGCAGTGCTGAGGCCTCGCAGGGAGCTAACTATGGCTACACCTTC.

This clonotype was detected many times. V usage is TRBV4-1 and J usage is TRBJ2-3, with 14 bases lining up with TRBD2. Unmatched junction bases numbered 9, after V lost 2 bases and J lost 8 bases. The length of the CDR3 is 17 residues. The germline V gene encodes CDR1 MGHRA and CDR2 YSYEKL. CDR3 sequence (DNA): TGCGCCAGCAGCCAATCCGGGACTAGCGGGAGAGAGGGTACGCAGTATTTT. Translating gives CASSQSGTSGREGTQYF.

This clonotype was seen ten or more times. This sequence joins TRBV20-1 and TRBJ2-1, with 11 bases matching TRBD2. The CDR3 is 19 residues long. The trim removed 5 bases at V and 6 bases at J, leaving 21 bases unmatched. Germline values: CDR1 DFQATT, CDR2 SNEGSKA (reference sequence). The CDR3 reads CSAETPSGRSLGGGNEQFF. The CDR3 nucleotides are TGCAGTGCTGAGACCCCTAGCGGGAGGAGCCTGGGCGGAGGCAATGAGCAGTTCTTC.

The rearrangement joins TRBV19 to TRBJ2-1; 10 nucleotides align to TRBD2. Germline values: CDR1 LNHDA, CDR2 SQIVND (reference sequence). The CDR3 totals 16 residues. The trim removed 1 base at V and 7 bases at J, leaving 7 bases unmatched. CDR3 DNA sequence: TGTGCCAGTAGTATAGGCCCAGCGGGAGGGCCGAATGAGCAGTTCTTC. Translating it yields CASSIGPAGGPNEQFF.

This chain connects TRBV6-1 to TRBJ1-4; 7 bases line up with TRBD1. Trimming cost V 8 bases and J 7 bases; bases outside gene matches: 13. CDR1 is MNHNS, CDR2 SASEGT, per germline. This CDR3 contains 15 residues. CDR3 region: CASARERAGGEKLFF. CDR3 coding DNA: TGTGCCAGCGCGAGGGAAAGGGCAGGGGGTGAAAAACTGTTTTTT.